The T cell receptor (beta chain) described here comes from a study of OX40 agonist ivuxolimab in advanced cancers. V shed 4 bases and J shed 7 bases, with 10 bases lying between them. The CDR3 runs 13 residues. Looked up from germline, CDR1 is LGHNA and CDR2 is YSLEER. Assay used: immunoSEQ multiplex PCR; TCRdb lists only in-frame clones, some missing. The repertoire holds about 20,000 clones, with 84% as singletons. Specimen: CD4+ or CD8+ T cells sorted from blood, collected in a trial of the OX40 agonist ivuxolimab. The sequence came from an adult with an advanced solid tumor such as melanoma, head and neck, liver or kidney cancer. V and J are TRBV4-3 and TRBJ2-2; D is unclear. The CDR3 spells CASSLGLGGELFF. The CDR3 region has the DNA TGCGCCAGCAGCCTAGGTCTAGGCGGGGAGCTGTTTTTT.